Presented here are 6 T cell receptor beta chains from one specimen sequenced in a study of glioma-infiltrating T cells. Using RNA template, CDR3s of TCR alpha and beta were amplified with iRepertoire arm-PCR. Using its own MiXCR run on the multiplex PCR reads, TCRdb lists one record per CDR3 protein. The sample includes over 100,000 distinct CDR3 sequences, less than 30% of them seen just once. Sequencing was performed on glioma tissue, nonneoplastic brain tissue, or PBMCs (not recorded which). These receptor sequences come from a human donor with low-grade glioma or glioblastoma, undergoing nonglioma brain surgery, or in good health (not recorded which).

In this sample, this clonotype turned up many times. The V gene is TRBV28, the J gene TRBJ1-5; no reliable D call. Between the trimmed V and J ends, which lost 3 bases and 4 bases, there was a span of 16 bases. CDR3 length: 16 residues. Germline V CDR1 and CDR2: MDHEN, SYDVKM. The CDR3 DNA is TGTGCCAGCAGTTTGAACACTAAAATAGCAAATCAGCCCCAGCATTTT. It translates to CASSLNTKIANQPQHF.

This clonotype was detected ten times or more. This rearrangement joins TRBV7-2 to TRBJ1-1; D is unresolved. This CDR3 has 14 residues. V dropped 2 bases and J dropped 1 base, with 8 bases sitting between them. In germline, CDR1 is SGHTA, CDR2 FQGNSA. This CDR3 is CASSLTAGNTEAFF. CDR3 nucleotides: TGTGCCAGCAGCTTAACTGCGGGGAACACTGAAGCTTTCTTT.

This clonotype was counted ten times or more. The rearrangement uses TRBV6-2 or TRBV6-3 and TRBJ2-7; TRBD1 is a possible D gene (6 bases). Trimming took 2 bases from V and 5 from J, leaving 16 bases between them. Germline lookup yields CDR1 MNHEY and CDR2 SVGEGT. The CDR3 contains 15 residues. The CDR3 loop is CASSYTTTGRNEQYF. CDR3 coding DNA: TGTGCCAGCAGTTACACAACTACAGGGCGCAACGAGCAGTACTTC.

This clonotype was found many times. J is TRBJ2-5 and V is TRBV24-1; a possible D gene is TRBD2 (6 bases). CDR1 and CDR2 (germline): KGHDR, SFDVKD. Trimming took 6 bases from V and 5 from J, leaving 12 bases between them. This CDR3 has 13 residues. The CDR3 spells CATSPGDGETQYF. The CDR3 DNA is TGTGCCACCAGTCCGGGAGACGGTGAGACCCAGTACTTC.

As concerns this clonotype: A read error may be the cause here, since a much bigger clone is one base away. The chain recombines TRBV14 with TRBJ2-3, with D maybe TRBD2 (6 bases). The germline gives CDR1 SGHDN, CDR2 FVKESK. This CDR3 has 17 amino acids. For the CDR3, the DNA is TGTGCCAGCAGCCAAGAGTTTTGGTCCACTAGCACAGGTACGCAGTATTTT. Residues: CASSQEFWSTSTGTQYF. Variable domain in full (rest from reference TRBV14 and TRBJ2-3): EAGVTQFPSHSVIEKGQTVTLRCDPISGHDNLYWYRRVMGKEIKFLLHFVKESKQDESGMPNNRFLAERTGGTYSTLKVQPAELEDSGVYFCASSQEFWSTSTGTQYFGPGTRLTVL.

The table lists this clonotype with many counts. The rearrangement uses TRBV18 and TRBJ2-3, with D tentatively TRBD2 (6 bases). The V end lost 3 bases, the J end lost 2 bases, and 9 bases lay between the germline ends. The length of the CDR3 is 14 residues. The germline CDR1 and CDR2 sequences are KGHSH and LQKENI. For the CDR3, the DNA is TGTGCCAGCTCACCTAGCGGCAACACAGATACGCAGTATTTT. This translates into CASSPSGNTDTQYF.